This T cell receptor beta chain was recovered during a study of hypomethylating agent response in myelodysplastic syndrome. Study-level information: Hypomethylating treatment was azacitidine in about 70% of the 11, decitabine in 3 of 11. Non-responders met neither complete response nor hematologic improvement criteria, which defined response.

At survey resolution, roughly 400 ng of DNA per sample was split into two 200 ng replicates. Sequencing was performed with immunoSEQ multiplex PCR; in TCRdb, only in-frame clones are kept and a portion is missing. The sample yields 4,500 to 5,500 clones, approximately 86% seen once. Whole-study findings and limits: Analysis covered a small cohort of just 11 patients.

CDR1 is MDHEN and CDR2 is SYDVKM in the germline V gene. The CDR3 sequence is 15 residues long. Trimming took off 1 base at V and 2 bases at J, with 9 bases between the two ends. Details on this clone: What it binds is unknown.

The chain employs TRBV28 and TRBJ1-5; D gene uncertain. The receptor was isolated from a human donor with myelodysplastic syndrome. The input for sequencing was bone marrow, taken before or after starting hypomethylating agent treatment for myelodysplastic syndrome (not recorded which). For the CDR3, the DNA is TGTGCCAGCAGTTTATCTCTCGCGGGCAATCAGCCCCAGCATTTT. This codes for CASSLSLAGNQPQHF. The variable domain in full, completed from reference TRBV28 and TRBJ1-5, reads DVKVTQSSRYLVKRTGEKVFLECVQDMDHENMFWYRQDPGLGLRLIYFSYDVKMKEKGDIPEGYSVSREKKERFSLILESASTNQTSMYLCASSLSLAGNQPQHFGDGTRLSIL.